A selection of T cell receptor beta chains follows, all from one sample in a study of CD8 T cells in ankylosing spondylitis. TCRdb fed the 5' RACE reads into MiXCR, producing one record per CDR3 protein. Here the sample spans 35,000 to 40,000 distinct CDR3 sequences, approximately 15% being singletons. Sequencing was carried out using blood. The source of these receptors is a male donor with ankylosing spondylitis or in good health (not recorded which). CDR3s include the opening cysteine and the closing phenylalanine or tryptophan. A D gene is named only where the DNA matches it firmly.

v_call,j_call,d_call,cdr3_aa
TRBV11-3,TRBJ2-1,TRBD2,CASSLGSSGANEQFF
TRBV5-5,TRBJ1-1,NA,CASSLQRNTEAFF
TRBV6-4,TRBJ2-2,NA,CASSPGGANTGELFF
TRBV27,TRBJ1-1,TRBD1,CASSLSQGTNTEAFF
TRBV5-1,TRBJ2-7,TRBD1,CASSWTGVEYEQYF
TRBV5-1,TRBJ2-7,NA,CASSLEGRPSYEQYF
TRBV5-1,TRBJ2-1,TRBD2,CASSLRTSETNEQFF
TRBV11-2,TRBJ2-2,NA,CASSLSASSATGELFF
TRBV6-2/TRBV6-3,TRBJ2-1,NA,CASSPSWESHEQFF
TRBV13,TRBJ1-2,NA,CASSFGDGYTF
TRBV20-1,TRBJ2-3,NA,CSAREDARSTDTQYF
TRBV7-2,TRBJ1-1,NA,CASSTSPGMNTEAFF
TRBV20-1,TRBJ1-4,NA,CSARTSGSLLFF